This TCR beta chain was identified during a study of metastatic and nonmetastatic thyroid tumors. No patient had received any treatment before thyroid surgery. TCRdb reassembled clones from the PCR reads with MiXCR. There are about 26,000 clones in the sample; more than 25% occur only once, and just over 6% lies in the top ten. This clone turned up a few times. Its antigen is undetermined. Points from the study as a whole: Within blood and tumor, benign nodules reportedly had significantly lower TCR beta diversity than malignant thyroid tumors did.

The sample was blood. The clonotype originates from a female donor with papillary thyroid cancer or a benign thyroid nodule (not recorded which). Some clones in this sample may be carry-over from other donors' samples.

CDR3 amino acids: CASSRDSEHFF. The CDR3 nucleotides read TGTGCCAGCAGCCGGGACAGTGAACATTTCTTC. The genes are TRBV2 and TRBJ2-1; 7 nucleotides match TRBD1. The CDR3 totals 11 residues. V trimming: 6 bases; J trimming: 16 bases; junction bases outside the gene matches: 9. Germline V lookup: CDR1 SNHLY, CDR2 FYNNEI. Drawing the rest from reference TRBV2 and TRBJ2-1, the complete variable domain is EPEVTQTPSHQVTQMGQEVILRCVPISNHLYFYWYRQILGQKVEFLVSFYNNEISEKSEIFDDQFSVERPDGSNFTLKIRSTKLEDSAMYFCASSRDSEHFFGPGTRLTVL.